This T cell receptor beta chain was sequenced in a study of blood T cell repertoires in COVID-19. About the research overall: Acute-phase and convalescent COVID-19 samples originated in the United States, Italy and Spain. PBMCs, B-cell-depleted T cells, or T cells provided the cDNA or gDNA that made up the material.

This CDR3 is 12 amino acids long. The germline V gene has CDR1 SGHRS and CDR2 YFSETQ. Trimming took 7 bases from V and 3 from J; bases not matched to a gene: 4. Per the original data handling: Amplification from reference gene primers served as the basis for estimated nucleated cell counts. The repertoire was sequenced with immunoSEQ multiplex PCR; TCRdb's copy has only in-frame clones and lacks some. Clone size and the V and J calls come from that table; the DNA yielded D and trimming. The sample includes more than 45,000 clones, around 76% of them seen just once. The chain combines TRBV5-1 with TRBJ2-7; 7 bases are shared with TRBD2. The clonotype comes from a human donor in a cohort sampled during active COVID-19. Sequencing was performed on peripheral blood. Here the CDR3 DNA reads TGCGCCAGCTCCAGGGAGGGCTACGAGCAGTACTTC. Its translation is CASSREGYEQYF. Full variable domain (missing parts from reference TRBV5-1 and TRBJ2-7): KAGVTQTPRYLIKTRGQQVTLSCSPISGHRSVSWYQQTPGQGLQFLFEYFSETQRNKGNFPGRFSGRQFSNSRSEMNVSTLELGDSALYLCASSREGYEQYFGPGTRLTVT.